This T cell receptor (beta chain) was obtained from a study of shared clonotypes between healthy human individuals. Germline loops: CDR1 SEHNR, CDR2 FQNEAQ (reference sequence). This CDR3 spans 15 amino acids. V gave up 8 bases and J gave up 0 bases, with 14 bases separating them. Profiled with immunoSEQ multiplex PCR; TCRdb holds only in-frame clones, not every one. The sample lists a few hundred thousand clones, over 70% occurring once. This clone was found once. The receptor's source is a man aged 25-45 years in good health. The chain links TRBV7-9 to TRBJ2-1; TRBD1 might be the D (6 bases). Sequenced input: memory CD4+ T cells sorted from blood. Noted subset: CD45RA-negative fraction. CDR3 coding DNA: TGTGCCAGCCATCCGGGACATAGCTCCTACAATGAGCAGTTCTTC. Translating gives CASHPGHSSYNEQFF.